One and the same sample provided the 5 T cell receptor beta chains below, sequenced in a study of blood T cell repertoires in COVID-19. Measured with immunoSEQ multiplex PCR; TCRdb has only the in-frame clones, and not every one. Of about 200,000 clones in the sample, 70% to 85% are singletons; the top ten hold roughly 6.9%. The specimen sequenced was peripheral blood. The receptors here all came from a human donor with acute or convalescent COVID-19. The donor label of this sample is uncertain.

The chain employs TRBV10-3 and TRBJ1-2, with a weak D call TRBD1 (5 bases). Germline V CDR1 and CDR2: ENHRY, SYGVKD. CDR3 size: 13 residues. The ends were cut back, 7 bases at V and 8 bases at J, with 17 bases in the middle. The CDR3 DNA sequence: TGTGCCATCACCTCTCTGGGGCTGGGGGGCTACACCTTC. Translated, it gives CAITSLGLGGYTF.

This chain uses TRBV24-1 with TRBJ1-5; 12 nucleotides line up with TRBD1. V trimming: 4 bases; J trimming: 3 bases; junction bases outside the gene matches: 6. The CDR3 loop spans 17 amino acids. The germline gives CDR1 KGHDR, CDR2 SFDVKD. The CDR3 loop reads CATSDSGTGGDNQPQHF. The DNA for the CDR3 is TGTGCCACCAGTGACTCCGGGACAGGGGGCGACAATCAGCCCCAGCATTTT.

This clone was counted a single time. The rearrangement links TRBV28 to TRBJ2-7; possibly TRBD1 for D (6 bases). The CDR3 extends over 14 amino acids. Looked up from germline, CDR1 is MDHEN and CDR2 is SYDVKM. V dropped 3 bases and J dropped 2 bases, with 11 bases sitting between them. CDR3 protein: CASSFTGPTYEQYF. In DNA, the CDR3 is TGTGCCAGCAGTTTCACAGGGCCAACCTACGAGCAGTACTTC.

The genes are TRBV5-4 and TRBJ1-6, with 12 bases that match TRBD1. V lost 0 bases and J lost 7; bases outside the gene matches: 8. Germline assignment: CDR1 SGHNT and CDR2 YYREEE (reference sequence). This CDR3 is built from 18 residues. The CDR3 coding sequence is TGTGCCAGCAGCTTGGCCCTTCCCGGGACAGGGGGCAATTCACCCCTCCACTTT. It yields the protein CASSLALPGTGGNSPLHF.

This chain joins TRBV5-1 and TRBJ1-1; D ambiguous. The CDR3 spans 15 residues. CDR1 and CDR2 (germline): SGHRS, YFSETQ. V was clipped by 4 bases and J by 6 bases, with 19 bases between them. CDR3 residues: CASSPYDPGTAEAFF. DNA for the CDR3: TGCGCCAGCAGCCCGTACGACCCGGGAACGGCTGAAGCTTTCTTT.